These T cell receptor beta chains were read from a single sample in a study of graft-versus-host responses after intestinal transplantation. These receptors lack a known antigen. Only in-frame clones appear in the TCRdb table, and some are missing; sequencing was by immunoSEQ multiplex PCR. This sample has about 110,000 clones; 90% to 95% occur once, and the top ten carry 0.4% to 0.65%. The material sequenced was unstimulated CD8+ T cells sorted from spleen or lymph node cells, taken before intestinal transplant. These receptors came from a human donor who received an intestinal transplant. Each CDR3 is given with its conserved first and last residue. The order of the fields is V gene, D gene, clone size, J gene, CDR3 DNA, CDR3 protein. A D gene is named only where the DNA matches it firmly. Clone sizes are given selectively: once, few, many, or a class where the clone is expanded.

TRBV6-1	-	-	TRBJ2-2	TGTGCCAGCCTAGGGCTGAACACCGGGGAGCTGTTTTTT	CASLGLNTGELFF
TRBV18	-	-	TRBJ2-7	TGTGCCAGCTCACCAACAGGGGGGGTCTACGAGCAGTACTTC	CASSPTGGVYEQYF
TRBV30	TRBD2	-	TRBJ2-3	TGTGCCTGGAGGGGAGGGCCTACAGATACGCAGTATTTT	CAWRGGPTDTQYF
TRBV6-1	TRBD1	-	TRBJ2-1	TGTGCCAGCAGTGCCGGTCCCGGGACAGGGAGTGAGCAGTTCTTC	CASSAGPGTGSEQFF
TRBV28	TRBD1	-	TRBJ1-2	TGTGCCAGCAGTTTGCCAGGGGGCGAGGGCCCGGATGGCTACACCTTC	CASSLPGGEGPDGYTF
TRBV7-9	TRBD2	-	TRBJ2-1	TGTGCCAGCAGCCGAAGCGGGGCTGAGCAGTTCTTC	CASSRSGAEQFF
TRBV11-2	-	-	TRBJ2-2	TGTGCCAGCAGCTTAGAGGGACATCTTTGGGGAACCGGGGAGCTGTTTTTT	CASSLEGHLWGTGELFF
TRBV13	TRBD2	once	TRBJ2-7	TGTGCCAGCAGCTACGGGACTAGCGGGGTTTACGAGCAGTACTTC	CASSYGTSGVYEQYF
TRBV7-9	-	-	TRBJ2-1	TGTGCCAGCAGCGGTAGCTCCTACAATGAGCAGTTCTTC	CASSGSSYNEQFF
TRBV10-3	TRBD2	once	TRBJ2-3	TGTGCCATCAGTTCGGTGCCTCGGACTAGCGGGAGTACAGATACGCAGTATTTT	CAISSVPRTSGSTDTQYF
TRBV27	-	-	TRBJ2-2	TGTGCCAGCGGACCCGCTGGGAACACCGGGGAGCTGTTTTTT	CASGPAGNTGELFF
TRBV9	TRBD1	-	TRBJ2-3	TGTGCCAGCAGCCACGAGACAGGGGGTCGAAGCACAGATACGCAGTATTTT	CASSHETGGRSTDTQYF
TRBV19	TRBD1	few	TRBJ1-1	TGTGCCAGTAGTGATGAGGGGGCCTGGACTGAAGCTTTCTTT	CASSDEGAWTEAFF
TRBV19	-	-	TRBJ2-7	TGTGCCAGTAGTATCGGAGGGTTGGACTACGAGCAGTACTTC	CASSIGGLDYEQYF